Below, one T cell receptor (beta chain) is given with its context. Using immunoSEQ multiplex PCR, the repertoire was profiled, and TCRdb retains in-frame clones only, with some absent. The sample lists fewer than 80,000 clones; about 90% were seen once. V was pared by 0 bases and J by 0 bases, with 2 bases of the junction left unmatched. Germline values: CDR1 SGHRS, CDR2 YFSETQ. This CDR3 spans 15 amino acids. This record belongs to a study of control samples from healthy donors and cancer patients. The chain recombines TRBV5-1 with TRBJ1-2; 7 nucleotides agree with TRBD1. This receptor was taken from a man in his 60s with colorectal cancer. What was sequenced was PBMCs. CDR3 in amino acids: CASSLGGTANYGYTF. The CDR3 nucleotides read TGCGCCAGCAGCTTGGGAGGGACAGCTAACTATGGCTACACCTTC.